These 10 T cell receptor beta chains originate from one sample sequenced in a study of T cells after somatic rescue of genetic block. Only in-frame clones appear in the TCRdb table, and some are missing; sequencing was by immunoSEQ multiplex PCR. The data show roughly 11,000 clones, about 81% seen once. The sequenced sample was peripheral blood mononuclear cells (PBMCs). The receptors here all came from a boy between 10 and 17 years old.

The chain recombines TRBV6-1 with TRBJ2-7, with 9 bases that match TRBD1. The J segment lost 5 bases and the V segment lost 8 bases, leaving 13 bases of the junction unmatched. Germline CDR1 and CDR2: MNHNS and SASEGT. There are 15 residues in the CDR3. The CDR3 region is CASSKGQGTWNEQYF. Written as DNA, the CDR3 is TGTGCCAGCTCGAAAGGACAGGGGACATGGAACGAGCAGTACTTC.

This chain joins TRBV9 and TRBJ2-1; TRBD2 matches at 10 bases. Trimming at V came to 4 bases and at J to 7 bases, leaving 17 bases not matched to a gene. The length of the CDR3 is 18 residues. Germline assignment: CDR1 SGDLS and CDR2 YYNGEE. CDR3 DNA sequence: TGTGCCAGCAGCATAGGGAGAGCGGGGGGGCGAAGCAGGAATGAGCAGTTCTTC. Encoded protein: CASSIGRAGGRSRNEQFF.

This clone ranks as medium-sized. This sequence joins TRBV9 and TRBJ2-1, with 7 nucleotides matching TRBD2. This CDR3 has 13 amino acids. CDR1 SGDLS and CDR2 YYNGEE come from the germline V gene. V was clipped by 0 bases and J by 8 bases; unmatched bases: 2. The CDR3: CASSVGGGDEQFF. CDR3 nucleotide sequence: TGTGCCAGCAGCGTAGGGGGAGGGGATGAGCAGTTCTTC.

This chain joins TRBV15 and TRBJ1-2; no reliable D call. This CDR3 has 14 residues. CDR1 LNHNV and CDR2 YYDKDF come from the germline V gene (reference sequence). V was shortened by 0 bases and J by 8 bases, with 13 bases between the two germline ends. CDR3 coding DNA: TGTGCCACCAGCAGAGATCCGGGTTCGGGGGGCTACACCTTC. Translation gives CATSRDPGSGGYTF.

The chain carries TRBV4-3 and TRBJ2-4; TRBD1 agrees at 10 bases. This CDR3 is 16 amino acids long. The germline V gene encodes CDR1 LGHNA and CDR2 YSLEER. After removal of 1 base from V and 6 bases from J, the junction contained 6 bases not matched to a gene. This CDR3 is CASSQGPGTGANIQYF. CDR3 bases: TGCGCCAGCAGCCAAGGCCCCGGGACAGGGGCAAACATTCAGTACTTC.

This rearrangement joins TRBV7-8 to TRBJ1-1; 8 nucleotides match TRBD1. Germline-derived CDR1 and CDR2 are SGHVS and FQNEAQ. CDR3 size: 15 residues. The junction had 6 bases not matched to a gene; V was cut back by 1 base and J by 5 bases. The CDR3 is CASSLGAGGSTEAFF. The DNA for the CDR3 is TGTGCCAGCAGCTTAGGGGCAGGGGGCTCAACTGAAGCTTTCTTT.

This chain joins TRBV7-2 and TRBJ2-7; maybe TRBD2 (6 bases). This CDR3 spans 14 amino acids. Germline assignment: CDR1 SGHTA and CDR2 FQGNSA. The V and J ends lost 1 base and 2 bases respectively, with 9 bases between them. The CDR3 nucleotides read TGTGCCAGCAGCTTAGTCGGGAGTACCTACGAGCAGTACTTC. Translating it yields CASSLVGSTYEQYF. The variable domain in full, with the rest retrieved from reference TRBV7-2 and TRBJ2-7, is GAGVSQSPSNKVTEKGKDVELRCDPISGHTALYWYRQSLGQGLEFLIYFQGNSAPDKSGLPSDRFSAERTGGSVSTLTIQRTQQEDSAVYLCASSLVGSTYEQYFGPGTRLTVT.

The CDR3 coding sequence is TGTGCCACCAGCAGAGGACCCGGCGTCTCCTACGAGCAGTACTTC. It codes for CATSRGPGVSYEQYF. The genes are TRBV15 and TRBJ2-7; no clear D gene. Germline CDR1 reads LNHNV; CDR2 reads YYDKDF (reference sequence). V shed 1 base and J shed 0 bases, with 10 bases lying between them. CDR3 length equals 15 residues. Filled out from reference TRBV15 and TRBJ2-7, the complete variable domain reads DAMVIQNPRYQVTQFGKPVTLSCSQTLNHNVMYWYQQKSSQAPKLLFHYYDKDFNNEADTPDNFQSRRPNTSFCFLDIRSPGLGDTAMYLCATSRGPGVSYEQYFGPGTRLTVT.

The chain combines TRBV5-1 with TRBJ1-2; maybe TRBD1 (5 bases). The CDR3 is made up of 18 amino acids. Trimming removed 0 bases from V and 4 bases from J, with 22 bases in between. Germline-derived CDR1 and CDR2 are SGHRS and YFSETQ. The CDR3 loop is CASSLAGTAGSRSYGYTF. CDR3 coding DNA: TGCGCCAGCAGCTTGGCCGGGACCGCAGGCTCGCGGAGCTATGGCTACACCTTC.

The chain combines TRBV18 with TRBJ2-3; TRBD1 matches 8 bases. In germline, CDR1 is KGHSH, CDR2 LQKENI. CDR3 size: 14 residues. The junction had 4 bases not matched to a gene; V was cut back by 3 bases and J by 5 bases. CDR3 nucleotide sequence: TGTGCCAGCTCACCCGGACAGGGAGGAGATACGCAGTATTTT. Amino acids: CASSPGQGGDTQYF.